This TCR beta chain was recorded in a study of cytomegalovirus exposure and HLA in healthy donors. Germline V lookup: CDR1 MNHNY, CDR2 SVGAGI (reference sequence). The length of the CDR3 is 14 residues. The ends were cut back, 8 bases at V and 3 bases at J, with 17 bases in the middle. Using immunoSEQ multiplex PCR, the repertoire was profiled, and TCRdb retains in-frame clones only, with some absent. The data hold over 150,000 clones, with approximately 89% observed a single time. Sequenced material: PBMCs. The sequence came from a woman between 18 and 30 years old in good health and CMV-seropositive. The rearrangement joins TRBV6-6 to TRBJ2-7; no clear D. The CDR3 sequence is CASRVRIVIYEQYF. The CDR3 coding sequence is TGTGCCAGCCGGGTGAGGATAGTTATCTACGAGCAGTACTTC.